This TCR beta chain was identified in a study of T cell repertoires in aging, cancer and after chemotherapy. This clonotype was seen more than once but under ten times. V shed 6 bases and J 5 bases; nucleotides not matched to a gene: 11. The germline CDR1 and CDR2 sequences are MNHNS and SASEGT. The CDR3 sequence is 15 residues long. Rearranged V-D-J TRB sequences were amplified with a mixed TRB-A/B primer pool. MiXCR, applied by TCRdb to the multiplex PCR reads, yields one record per CDR3 protein. The table has 1,500 to 2,500 distinct CDR3 sequences, 25% to 30% seen once. TCR beta rearrangements were amplified from peripheral blood genomic DNA.

The rearrangement links TRBV6-1 to TRBJ1-1, with TRBD1 identical over 8 bases. The sequence was obtained from a human donor in good health. Sequencing input: blood. This chain's CDR3 is CASSPPGRGRTEAFF. The CDR3 coding sequence is TGTGCCAGCAGCCCCCCGGGCAGGGGGCGAACTGAAGCTTTCTTT.